Listed below are T cell receptor beta chains from one sample, sequenced in a study of identical twins. TCRdb reprocessed the 5' RACE reads with MiXCR, giving one entry per CDR3 protein. Among roughly 720,000 distinct CDR3 sequences listed, roughly 20% were seen once. A further study also used this sample, focusing on T cells expressing NK-cell markers.

The sample comprised PBMCs. These receptors all come from a woman aged 18 to 35 in good health. CDR3s include the opening cysteine and the closing phenylalanine or tryptophan. A D gene is named only where the DNA matches it firmly. Where a row states a size, it is once, few, many or the class of an expanded clone; other rows omit it.

few TRBJ2-1 TRBV12-3/TRBV12-4 TRBD2 CASRISGGEQFF TGTGCCAGCAGGATTAGCGGGGGAGAGCAGTTCTTC
few TRBJ2-2 TRBV5-1 . CASSERDPIWNTGELFF TGCGCCAGCAGCGAACGGGACCCAATATGGAACACCGGGGAGCTGTTTTTT
few TRBJ2-5 TRBV5-1 . CASSRKEGSETQYF TGCGCCAGCAGCAGAAAGGAGGGGTCAGAGACCCAGTACTTC
many TRBJ2-1 TRBV12-3/TRBV12-4 TRBD2 CASSFRLAGSYNEQFF TGTGCCAGCAGTTTTCGGCTAGCGGGCTCCTACAATGAGCAGTTCTTC
many TRBJ1-2 TRBV12-3/TRBV12-4 TRBD1 CASSDDGQGHYGYTF TGTGCCAGCAGCGACGATGGACAGGGCCACTATGGCTACACCTTC
. TRBJ2-1 TRBV6-2/TRBV6-3 TRBD2 CASRTRLAEAEQFF TGTGCCAGCAGAACCCGACTAGCGGAAGCGGAGCAGTTCTTC
few TRBJ1-4 TRBV20-1 . CSATTPGQQSEKLFF TGCAGTGCTACTACCCCCGGACAGCAAAGTGAAAAACTGTTTTTT
. TRBJ1-3 TRBV20-1 . CSARVDGQNRNTIYF TGCAGTGCTAGAGTGGACGGGCAAAATAGAAACACCATATATTTT
few TRBJ1-1 TRBV15 . CATSRDVDIINTEAFF TGTGCCACCAGCAGAGATGTGGACATTATTAACACTGAAGCTTTCTTT
. TRBJ2-1 TRBV9 . CASSVSAVSYNEQFF TGTGCCAGCAGCGTAAGCGCAGTCTCCTACAATGAGCAGTTCTTC
few TRBJ2-6 TRBV10-3 . CAIDFGSARSGANVLTF TGTGCCATCGATTTTGGCAGTGCCAGATCTGGGGCCAACGTCCTGACTTTC
few TRBJ2-3 TRBV12-3/TRBV12-4 . CASSLRGSSDTQYF TGTGCCAGCAGTTTACGGGGTAGTTCAGATACGCAGTATTTT
. TRBJ2-1 TRBV20-1 . CSATRDPANEQFF TGCAGTGCTACCCGGGACCCGGCGAATGAGCAGTTCTTC
few TRBJ1-2 TRBV11-2 . CASSSLGGNYGYTF TGTGCCAGCAGCTCGCTGGGGGGAAACTATGGCTACACCTTC
. TRBJ2-5 TRBV20-1 TRBD2 CSATLAGGLQETQYF TGCAGTGCCACTCTAGCGGGAGGGCTACAGGAGACCCAGTACTTC
once TRBJ2-3 TRBV5-1 TRBD2 CASSEGGTSGIDTQYF TGCGCCAGCAGCGAAGGAGGCACTAGCGGGATAGATACGCAGTATTTT
few TRBJ2-1 TRBV5-1 . CASSLAHNNEQFF TGCGCCAGCAGCTTGGCCCATAACAATGAGCAGTTCTTC
. TRBJ2-3 TRBV2 . CASKRSEGTDTQYF TGTGCCAGCAAGAGGTCGGAGGGCACAGATACGCAGTATTTT
. TRBJ2-7 TRBV29-1 TRBD1 CSVGQGSSYEQYF TGCAGCGTGGGACAGGGAAGCTCCTACGAGCAGTACTTC
few TRBJ2-7 TRBV6-2/TRBV6-3 TRBD2 CASSWGLTSYEQYF TGTGCCAGCAGTTGGGGACTAACCAGCTACGAGCAGTACTTC
few TRBJ2-7 TRBV18 . CASSRTAPSSYEQYF TGTGCCAGCTCACGGACAGCTCCCTCTTCCTACGAGCAGTACTTC
. TRBJ2-1 TRBV3-1 . CASSIGTRANEQFF TGTGCCAGCAGCATTGGGACTCGAGCCAATGAGCAGTTCTTC
. TRBJ2-5 TRBV3-1 TRBD2 CASSQIARGGGETQYF TGTGCCAGCAGCCAAATCGCGCGGGGGGGTGGAGAGACCCAGTACTTC
few TRBJ1-2 TRBV6-6 . CASIRSGTGYTF TGTGCCAGCATCCGGTCAGGAACTGGCTACACCTTC
. TRBJ1-2 TRBV9 TRBD1 CASSERGQAIVTGYTF TGTGCCAGCAGCGAAAGAGGACAGGCGATAGTGACTGGCTACACCTTC
. TRBJ2-1 TRBV6-2/TRBV6-3 . CASRPSPGTKYNEQFF TGTGCCAGCAGACCGTCCCCCGGGACGAAATACAATGAGCAGTTCTTC
few TRBJ2-3 TRBV20-1 TRBD2 CSATSGGADTQYF TGCAGTGCTACTAGCGGGGGGGCAGATACGCAGTATTTT